One sample yielded the 2 T cell receptor beta chains listed below, sequenced in a study of blood T cell repertoires in COVID-19. Libraries were prepared by immunoSEQ multiplex PCR; TCRdb keeps only in-frame clonotypes and omits some of them. The sample gives 91,000 or so clones, roughly 86% of which show up once; approximately 6.8% is in the top ten. The sample was peripheral blood. These receptors originate from a man aged 50-60 years with active or convalescent COVID-19.

The chain's CDR3 is CASSLDRGQGNQPQHF. DNA for the CDR3: TGTGCCAGCAGCTTGGACAGGGGGCAGGGCAATCAGCCCCAGCATTTT. The rearrangement joins TRBV5-5 to TRBJ1-5, with 9 bases that match TRBD1. CDR3 length: 16 residues. V lost 0 bases and J lost 2; bases outside the gene matches: 3. Germline V CDR1 and CDR2: SGHKS, YYEKEE (reference sequence).

The gene calls are TRBV10-1 and TRBJ1-2; the match to TRBD1 covers 12 bases. The junction had 13 bases not matched to a gene; V was cut back by 7 bases and J by 7 bases. This CDR3 spans 16 amino acids. Per germline, CDR1 WNHNN and CDR2 SYGVQD (reference sequence). CDR3 loop: CASTASLGQGARGYTF. The CDR3 DNA reads TGCGCCAGCACCGCTAGTTTGGGACAGGGGGCGCGTGGCTACACCTTC.